Listed here are 10 T cell receptor beta chains from one sample, sequenced in a study of cytomegalovirus exposure and HLA in healthy donors. PCR involved 60 Vbeta and 13 Jbeta primers. Produced via immunoSEQ multiplex PCR; TCRdb's table is partial and in-frame only. The sample contains 140,000 to 150,000 clones, 75% to 80% of which appear only once. Sequencing was done on a sample of PBMCs. Receptors were obtained from a woman aged 18-29 years in good health and CMV-seropositive.

This sequence joins TRBV5-1 and TRBJ1-5; D gene unclear. Per the germline V gene, CDR1 is SGHRS and CDR2 is YFSETQ. The CDR3 is made up of 16 amino acids. Between the trimmed V and J ends, which lost 6 bases and 5 bases, there was a span of 21 bases. The CDR3 nucleotides are TGCGCCAGCAAACTCCCATGGGGAGAAAGGGATCAGCCCCAGCATTTT. This translates into CASKLPWGERDQPQHF.

The V call is TRBV19, the J call TRBJ1-1, with D uncertain. Germline CDR1 LNHDA, CDR2 SQIVND (reference sequence). Trimming cost V 5 bases and J 1 base, with 17 bases left between them. There are 16 residues in the CDR3. CDR3 DNA: TGTGCCAGTAGTTCCCGAGGATGGCCTGGGAACACTGAAGCTTTCTTT. Its translation is CASSSRGWPGNTEAFF.

V usage is TRBV5-5 and J usage is TRBJ1-1, with D tentatively TRBD1 (6 bases). This CDR3 comprises 14 residues. CDR1 is SGHKS and CDR2 is YYEKEE in the germline V gene (reference sequence). The V end lost 2 bases, the J end lost 4 bases, and 12 bases lay between the germline ends. The CDR3 coding sequence is TGTGCCAGCAGCTTCCGGACAGAAGGCACTGAAGCTTTCTTT. Encoded protein: CASSFRTEGTEAFF.

This chain links TRBV27 with TRBJ1-1; 7 bases fit TRBD1. With V trimmed by 7 bases and J by 1 base, 12 bases remained unmatched. CDR3 length equals 16 residues. The germline gives CDR1 MNHEY, CDR2 SMNVEV (reference sequence). This chain's CDR3 is CASTSLPRTGNTEAFF. In DNA form, the CDR3 reads TGTGCCAGCACCTCCCTCCCCCGGACAGGGAACACTGAAGCTTTCTTT.

The V call is TRBV5-1, the J call TRBJ1-5; 8 bases are a match to TRBD1. The CDR3 runs to 15 residues. V lost 2 bases and J lost 2; bases outside the gene matches: 3. The germline CDR1 and CDR2 sequences are SGHRS and YFSETQ. CDR3 protein: CASSFSGGGNQPQHF. DNA of the CDR3: TGCGCCAGCAGCTTCTCAGGGGGCGGCAATCAGCCCCAGCATTTT.

This clone showed up just a few times. The rearrangement links TRBV19 to TRBJ2-1; 16 bases agree with TRBD2. The CDR3 is made up of 17 amino acids. J was trimmed by 12 bases and V by 0 bases; bases with no gene match: 8. Germline V gene lookup returns CDR1 LNHDA and CDR2 SQIVND (reference sequence). CDR3 in DNA: TGTGCCAGTAGTATAGATCTTGGGACTAGCGGGGGGGCCGTGCAGTTCTTC. Amino acid sequence: CASSIDLGTSGGAVQFF.

The chain carries TRBV6-1 and TRBJ2-3; D not certain. CDR3 length: 13 residues. From germline, CDR1 is MNHNS and CDR2 SASEGT. Trimming stripped 8 bases from V and 1 base from J, with 10 bases between. The CDR3 DNA is TGTGCCAGCGCCCCCGAGGGCACAGATACGCAGTATTTT. Amino acid sequence: CASAPEGTDTQYF.

The V gene is TRBV19, the J gene TRBJ2-1; 8 nucleotides align to TRBD2. Germline V gives CDR1 LNHDA, CDR2 SQIVND (reference sequence). The V and J ends lost 8 bases and 12 bases, in that order; junction bases with no gene match: 12. The CDR3 extends over 13 amino acids. CDR3 nucleotide sequence: TGTGCCAGTCAGGGACTAGACAGCGCGGTGCAGTTCTTC. It is translated as CASQGLDSAVQFF.

This clone was observed once. This chain connects TRBV27 to TRBJ2-2; TRBD1 matches at 9 bases. The J segment lost 5 bases and the V segment lost 6 bases, leaving 10 bases of the junction unmatched. The CDR3 is made up of 16 amino acids. The germline gives CDR1 MNHEY, CDR2 SMNVEV (reference sequence). In nucleotides, the CDR3 is TGTGCCAGCAGACGTCCGGGACAGGGTCGGACCGGGGAGCTGTTTTTT. Translated: CASRRPGQGRTGELFF.

This clone was counted between two and nine times. V and J are TRBV5-1 and TRBJ2-5; tentatively, D is TRBD2 (5 bases). Matching the DNA end better, TRBJ2-7 makes the J call doubtful. CDR3 length: 13 amino acids. Germline CDR1 is SGHRS and CDR2 is YFSETQ. The CDR3 DNA reads TGCGCCACCAAGGAAGAGGGCTCCTACGAGCAGTACTTC. Translated, it gives CATKEEGSYEQYF.